This T cell receptor beta chain originates from a study of tumor-infiltrating lymphocytes in primary liver carcinoma. General observations from the study: It was observed that only about 7.5-25% of the top clones appeared in every one of the five tumor regions.

Only one count was recorded for this clonotype. Antigen unknown. Mismatch with germline at one junction end may stem from a read error. DNA and RNA were both co-extracted from about 19-30 mg of bulk tissue that had not been sorted. Priming with a constant-region primer yielded TCR beta cDNA from roughly 0.45 ug total RNA. Libraries covering TCR beta were generated through three nested multiplex PCR rounds (using a slightly modified ARM-PCR). In TCRdb, the multiplex PCR reads were re-called with MiXCR into one record per CDR3 protein. This table holds around 56,000 distinct CDR3 sequences, roughly 70% found once. Sequenced: liver tumor tissue from sampling region 2. As to subset: tumor region T2, inferior pole. The sequence was collected from a man in his forties or fifties with primary liver carcinoma and hepatitis B virus infection.

CDR3 sequence reads: CVIREQDDSGELFF. Here the CDR3 DNA reads TGTGTCATCAGGGAGCAGGACGACAGCGGGGAGCTGTTTTTT. The chain couples TRBV10-3 to TRBJ2-2; TRBD1 or TRBD2 may be the D gene (5 bases each). The CDR3 is 14 amino acids. Germline CDR1 ENHRY, CDR2 SYGVKD.